This TCR beta chain emerged from a study of blood T cells in healthy people across ages. Isolation of PBMCs gave at least 7 million cells per sample. Then a second PCR, running roughly 6 to 11 cycles, was carried out with a sample-barcoded 5' primer and a J-beta primer mix. One entry per CDR3 protein, called by TCRdb with MiXCR from the 5' RACE reads. The sample lists about 1,500,000 distinct CDR3 sequences; 42% were seen once. The clonotype was recovered from a young woman in good health. Sequencing input: blood.

The CDR3 coding sequence is TGTGCCAGCAGCCAAGATCGTTGGTACACAGATACGCAGTATTTT. Amino acids: CASSQDRWYTDTQYF. V gene TRBV14 combines with J gene TRBJ2-3; D is undetermined. Germline CDR1 reads SGHDN; CDR2 reads FVKESK. The CDR3 contains 15 residues. With 0 bases removed from V and 2 bases from J, the gap between germline ends came to 9 bases.